These 9 T cell receptor beta chains were sequenced from one sample in a study of blood T cell repertoires in COVID-19. Only in-frame clones appear in the TCRdb table, and some are missing; sequencing was by immunoSEQ multiplex PCR. The sample contains about 280,000 clones, roughly 90% of which appear only once. Sequences were obtained from peripheral blood. These receptors were obtained from a man aged 18-30 years with active or convalescent COVID-19.

The chain has TRBV27 and TRBJ2-7; D remains unclear. Germline lookup yields CDR1 MNHEY and CDR2 SMNVEV (reference sequence). The CDR3 length is 16 residues. Trimming removed 5 bases at V and 0 bases at J, with 17 bases between. In DNA, the CDR3 is TGTGCCAGCAGTCCCCTAGGCGGATATAGCTCCTACGAGCAGTACTTC. Protein: CASSPLGGYSSYEQYF.

The V and J genes are TRBV9 and TRBJ2-4, with TRBD2 matching over 8 bases. CDR3 length: 17 residues. The V gene end was trimmed by 4 bases and the J gene end by 0 bases; junction bases not matched to a gene: 9. Germline assignment: CDR1 SGDLS and CDR2 YYNGEE. CDR3 DNA sequence: TGTGCCAGCAGCCCAACCGGGACTAGGTTAGCCAAAAACATTCAGTACTTC. Translating gives CASSPTGTRLAKNIQYF.

V and J are TRBV4-3 and TRBJ1-2, with 11 bases aligning to TRBD1. The V gene end was trimmed by 0 bases and the J gene end by 2 bases; junction bases not matched to a gene: 8. The CDR3 length is 18 residues. The V gene's germline CDR1 is LGHNA and CDR2 YSLEER. DNA for the CDR3: TGCGCCAGCAGCCAAGATCGTGGGACAGGGGGGCTCAACTATGGCTACACCTTC. Protein sequence: CASSQDRGTGGLNYGYTF.

The J gene is TRBJ1-3, the V gene TRBV7-8; the D is unclear. This CDR3 comprises 14 residues. Trimming removed 4 bases from V and 0 bases from J, with 7 bases in between. Germline V CDR1 and CDR2: SGHVS, FQNEAQ. The CDR3 DNA follows: TGTGCCAGCAGCTCCGACAACTCTGGAAACACCATATATTTT. This codes for CASSSDNSGNTIYF.

The V and J genes are TRBV7-9 and TRBJ2-7, with D unresolved. The V end lost 4 bases, the J end lost 5 bases, and 12 bases lay between the germline ends. The CDR3 contains 13 residues. CDR1 is SEHNR, CDR2 FQNEAQ, per germline (reference sequence). CDR3 loop: CASSSPPLHEQYF. CDR3 coding DNA: TGTGCCAGCAGCTCCCCCCCCCTACACGAGCAGTACTTC.

The CDR3 region has the DNA TGTGCCAGCAGCCAACCCGGACAGCGACCCTATAATTCACCCCTCCACTTT. This sequence encodes CASSQPGQRPYNSPLHF. V gene TRBV3-1 (or the pseudogene TRBV3-2) combines with J gene TRBJ1-6; tentative D call: TRBD1 (6 bases). The V end was cut by 2 bases, the J end by 2 bases, with 13 bases between. CDR1 is LGHDT, CDR2 YNNKEL, per germline (reference sequence). This CDR3 comprises 17 residues.

The rearrangement uses TRBV4-1 and TRBJ2-1; D might be TRBD1 (5 bases). V gave up 0 bases and J gave up 1 base, with 10 bases separating them. Germline CDR1 is MGHRA and CDR2 is YSYEKL. The CDR3 has 16 amino acids. The CDR3 DNA sequence: TGCGCCAGCAGCCAAGAAGGGGTCCTGTCCTACAATGAGCAGTTCTTC. Amino acids: CASSQEGVLSYNEQFF.

This sequence joins TRBV10-2 and TRBJ2-3, with TRBD1 as a possible D gene (5 bases). The V end was cut by 0 bases, the J end by 3 bases, with 28 bases between. The CDR3 contains 21 residues. Looked up from germline, CDR1 is WSHSY and CDR2 is SAAADI. The CDR3, as DNA: TGCGCCAGCAGTGAGTCGATAAGACTCGGCGTGGTGGGGCATTGGACAGATACGCAGTATTTT. This gives the protein CASSESIRLGVVGHWTDTQYF.

The J gene is TRBJ1-3, the V gene TRBV7-8; tentatively, D is TRBD1 (6 bases). The V end lost 3 bases, the J end lost 4 bases, and 10 bases lay between the germline ends. This CDR3 contains 14 residues. The germline V gene has CDR1 SGHVS and CDR2 FQNEAQ. The CDR3 reads CASSFRGNGNTIYF. The CDR3 DNA reads as TGTGCCAGCAGCTTTAGGGGGAACGGAAACACCATATATTTT.